Sequencing of this TCR beta chain was carried out in a study of T cells in Graves' hyperthyroidism and ophthalmopathy. Study-wide background: Peripheral blood samples were taken at initial diagnosis, prior to any treatment.

Exclusion of a patient resulted from uncontrolled infection, other autoimmune disease, pregnancy or lactation. Notes on the study in general: Ophthalmopathy was told apart from stable hyperthyroidism by a 13 V-J model.

V was pared by 11 bases and J by 4 bases, with 20 bases of the junction left unmatched. Germline V gene sequence: CDR1 MNHEY, CDR2 SMNVEV (reference sequence). CDR3 length: 17 residues. This clonotype came up many times. Antigen unknown. RNA transcripts yielded amplified TCR beta CDR3 regions. The HTBI primer set drove a first-round RT-PCR of the TCR CDR3. MiXCR, applied by TCRdb to the multiplex PCR reads, yields one record per CDR3 protein. The table shows 400,000 or so distinct CDR3 sequences, with about 14% occurring only once. J is TRBJ2-1 and V is TRBV27; TRBD1 agrees at 7 bases. The source of this sequence is a woman in her 30s with Graves' ophthalmopathy. Sequenced material: blood. The CDR3 nucleotides are TGTGCCGCAGTTATTAGGCCGACAGGGAGAACTTACAATGAGCAGTTCTTC. It specifies CAAVIRPTGRTYNEQFF.